These 27 T cell receptor beta chains came from one sample sequenced in a study of technical replicates of blood from a handful of donors. Measured with immunoSEQ multiplex PCR; TCRdb has only the in-frame clones, and not every one. The sample lists about 93,000 clones, about 95% occurring once. Sequencing input: T cells isolated from PBMCs. All receptors derive from a human donor in good health.

The chain recombines TRBV6-5 with TRBJ2-2, with D perhaps matching TRBD2 (6 bases). The CDR3 is made up of 14 amino acids. The ends were cut back, 2 bases at V and 8 bases at J, with 12 bases in the middle. Germline V gene data show CDR1 as MNHEY and CDR2 as SVGAGI. The CDR3 nucleotides are TGTGCCAGCAGTTACGGCCGGGCGGGGGGGGAGCTGTTTTTT. This encodes CASSYGRAGGELFF.

The chain employs TRBV2 and TRBJ1-4; D remains unclear. The CDR3 spans 13 residues. Germline V gives CDR1 SNHLY, CDR2 FYNNEI. Trimming shortened V by 4 bases and J by 2 bases, and 5 bases separated the two germline ends. The CDR3 sequence is CASSAGTNEKLFF. DNA of the CDR3: TGTGCCAGCAGTGCGGGGACTAATGAAAAACTGTTTTTT.

The chain has TRBV5-1 and TRBJ2-3; 7 nucleotides agree with TRBD1. Germline V CDR1 and CDR2: SGHRS, YFSETQ. The CDR3 sequence is 14 residues long. The trim removed 2 bases at V and 3 bases at J, leaving 3 bases unmatched. The CDR3 DNA sequence: TGCGCCAGCAGCTTCGGGACAGAAACAGATACGCAGTATTTT. Amino acid sequence: CASSFGTETDTQYF.

This chain connects TRBV27 to TRBJ2-1; 8 bases map to TRBD1. The J segment lost 9 bases and the V segment lost 1 base, leaving 11 bases of the junction unmatched. The CDR3 sequence is 16 residues long. Looked up from germline, CDR1 is MNHEY and CDR2 is SMNVEV (reference sequence). The CDR3 sequence: CASSLYPRGLRVEQFF. The CDR3 bases are TGTGCCAGCAGTTTATACCCCAGGGGGCTTCGTGTTGAGCAGTTCTTC.

The sample holds one count of this clone. The V and J genes are TRBV30 and TRBJ2-7, with 9 bases fitting TRBD1. The CDR3 runs to 12 residues. Germline CDR1 GTSNPN, CDR2 SVGIG (reference sequence). The V gene end was trimmed by 5 bases and the J gene end by 3 bases; junction bases not matched to a gene: 2. The CDR3 region is CAWDRGIYEQYF. CDR3 nucleotide sequence: TGTGCCTGGGACAGGGGGATCTACGAGCAGTACTTC.

This rearrangement joins TRBV19 to TRBJ2-7; perhaps TRBD2 as D (6 bases). Germline loops: CDR1 LNHDA, CDR2 SQIVND (reference sequence). The V gene lost 6 bases and the J gene lost 2 bases, with 8 bases spanning the gap. The CDR3 totals 12 residues. As DNA, the CDR3 is TGTGCCAGTAGCGGGGGAACCTACGAGCAGTACTTC. This encodes CASSGGTYEQYF. Combining the CDR3 with reference TRBV19 and TRBJ2-7 gives the whole variable domain DGGITQSPKYLFRKEGQNVTLSCEQNLNHDAMYWYRQDPGQGLRLIYYSQIVNDFQKGDIAEGYSVSREKKESFPLTVTSAQKNPTAFYLCASSGGTYEQYFGPGTRLTVT.

The chain carries TRBV5-1 and TRBJ2-5; 12 nucleotides match TRBD2. Losses at the gene ends were 3 bases for V and 5 bases for J; bases not matched to a gene: 5. The CDR3 runs to 15 residues. CDR1 and CDR2 (germline): SGHRS, YFSETQ. The CDR3 DNA is TGCGCCAGCAGCTCCGGACTAGCGGGGCCTGAGACCCAGTACTTC. Its translation: CASSSGLAGPETQYF.

V usage is TRBV19 and J usage is TRBJ1-3; D gene unclear. The V end lost 3 bases, the J end lost 4 bases, and 4 bases lay between the germline ends. CDR3 length: 12 amino acids. Germline V lookup: CDR1 LNHDA, CDR2 SQIVND (reference sequence). In DNA form, the CDR3 reads TGTGCCAGTAGTATGGAGGGAAACACCATATATTTT. This gives the protein CASSMEGNTIYF.

This rearrangement joins TRBV29-1 to TRBJ2-5, with D possibly being TRBD2 (6 bases). In germline, CDR1 is SQVTM, CDR2 ANQGSEA. With 4 bases removed from V and 2 bases from J, the gap between germline ends came to 11 bases. CDR3 length: 13 residues. The CDR3 sequence is CSVVSGGQETQYF. In DNA form, the CDR3 reads TGCAGCGTTGTTAGCGGAGGGCAAGAGACCCAGTACTTC.

The J gene is TRBJ2-5, the V gene TRBV27, with a weak D call TRBD2 (6 bases). The CDR3 runs 13 residues. V was shortened by 3 bases and J by 5 bases, with 10 bases between the two germline ends. CDR1 is MNHEY, CDR2 SMNVEV, per germline (reference sequence). The CDR3 region has the DNA TGTGCCAGCAGTTTTCTGGCGGGGGAGACCCAGTACTTC. This gives the protein CASSFLAGETQYF.

This chain uses TRBV4-2 with TRBJ1-2; D perhaps matches TRBD1 (5 bases). The CDR3 consists of 17 residues. The V end lost 0 bases, the J end lost 2 bases, and 16 bases lay between the germline ends. The germline V gene encodes CDR1 LGHNA and CDR2 YNFKEQ. In DNA, the CDR3 is TGTGCCAGCAGCCAAGAATGGCAGGGTCTTACGAACTATGGCTACACCTTC. This translates into CASSQEWQGLTNYGYTF.

The J gene is TRBJ2-7, the V gene TRBV7-9, with 10 bases identical to TRBD2. Germline CDR1 and CDR2: SEHNR and FQNEAQ (reference sequence). V gave up 5 bases and J gave up 8 bases; unmatched junction bases: 6. This CDR3 comprises 13 residues. CDR3 nucleotides: TGTGCCAGCAGCGACGGGACTAGCGAACAGCAGTACTTC. It is translated as CASSDGTSEQQYF. Full variable domain (outside the CDR3, taken from reference TRBV7-9 and TRBJ2-7): DTGVSQNPRHKITKRGQNVTFRCDPISEHNRLYWYRQTLGQGPEFLTYFQNEAQLEKSRLLSDRFSAERPKGSFSTLEIQRTEQGDSAMYLCASSDGTSEQQYFGPGTRLTVT.

The rearrangement joins TRBV9 to TRBJ2-5, with 10 bases fitting TRBD2. J was trimmed by 6 bases and V by 0 bases; bases with no gene match: 11. The CDR3 has 17 residues. Germline CDR1 and CDR2: SGDLS and YYNGEE. This CDR3 is CASSVAGVAGGGQTQYF. CDR3 nucleotide sequence: TGTGCCAGCAGCGTAGCCGGGGTAGCGGGGGGAGGTCAGACCCAGTACTTC.

The chain couples TRBV14 to TRBJ2-5, with a tentative D call TRBD1 (6 bases). The CDR3 is made up of 18 amino acids. Germline CDR1 and CDR2: SGHDN and FVKESK. V lost 0 bases and J lost 2, with 19 bases in between. CDR3 sequence reads: CASSQDLFTGWGQETQYF. The CDR3 DNA sequence: TGTGCCAGCAGCCAAGATTTGTTCACAGGGTGGGGTCAAGAGACCCAGTACTTC.

This clone was seen a single time. The CDR3 sequence is CASREGEPDTQYF. CDR3 coding DNA: TGTGCCAGCAGGGAAGGAGAACCAGATACGCAGTATTTT. The rearrangement joins TRBV28 to TRBJ2-3; D is uncertain. The CDR3 loop spans 13 amino acids. The germline V gene has CDR1 MDHEN and CDR2 SYDVKM. V was shortened by 6 bases and J by 4 bases, with 11 bases between the two germline ends.

The chain has TRBV30 and TRBJ2-2; D is ambiguous. The CDR3 consists of 12 residues. The germline V gene has CDR1 GTSNPN and CDR2 SVGIG (reference sequence). V lost 2 bases and J lost 1, with 2 bases in between. CDR3 loop: CAWSRNTGELFF. CDR3 DNA sequence: TGTGCCTGGAGTCGGAACACCGGGGAGCTGTTTTTT.

This chain joins TRBV6-5 and TRBJ2-7; D might be TRBD2 (6 bases). The CDR3 loop spans 14 amino acids. Trimming took off 0 bases at V and 3 bases at J, with 9 bases between the two ends. Germline V CDR1 and CDR2: MNHEY, SVGAGI. The chain's CDR3 is CASSYSWTNYEQYF. The DNA for the CDR3 is TGTGCCAGCAGTTACTCCTGGACTAACTACGAGCAGTACTTC.

The chain links TRBV6-4 to TRBJ2-2; 7 nucleotides agree with TRBD1. The V gene's germline CDR1 is MRHNA and CDR2 SNTAGT. Trimming at V came to 2 bases and at J to 1 base, leaving 10 bases not matched to a gene. CDR3 length: 18 residues. CDR3 coding DNA: TGTGCCAGCAGTGACAAATTTACGACAGGGTGGAACACCGGGGAGCTGTTTTTT. Its protein product is CASSDKFTTGWNTGELFF.

The chain has TRBV5-1 and TRBJ1-2, with TRBD1 matching over 7 bases. Germline CDR1 reads SGHRS; CDR2 reads YFSETQ. Trimming removed 0 bases from V and 0 bases from J; junction bases left unmatched: 2. CDR3 length: 15 amino acids. The CDR3 DNA reads as TGCGCCAGCAGCTTGGTAGGGACAGCTAACTATGGCTACACCTTC. It is translated as CASSLVGTANYGYTF.

This chain joins TRBV5-1 and TRBJ2-7; D is uncertain. The CDR3 consists of 15 residues. V was clipped by 0 bases and J by 0 bases, with 10 bases between them. Germline V gene sequence: CDR1 SGHRS, CDR2 YFSETQ. As DNA, the CDR3 is TGCGCCAGCAGCTTGGGGGCAGTGTCCTCCTACGAGCAGTACTTC. It yields the protein CASSLGAVSSYEQYF.

This chain connects TRBV10-1 to TRBJ2-3; 10 bases align to TRBD2. The CDR3 sequence is 15 residues long. The junction had 3 bases not matched to a gene; V was cut back by 5 bases and J by 1 base. Germline assignment: CDR1 WNHNN and CDR2 SYGVQD (reference sequence). The CDR3 loop reads CASSKGLARTDTQYF. CDR3 nucleotide sequence: TGCGCCAGCAGTAAGGGACTAGCGCGCACAGATACGCAGTATTTT.

This chain uses TRBV25-1 with TRBJ2-2, with D possibly matching TRBD2 (6 bases). CDR3 length equals 15 residues. CDR1 is MGHDK, CDR2 SYGVNS, per germline. Trimming stripped 3 bases from V and 2 bases from J, with 10 bases between. This CDR3 reads CASSETGLNTGELFF. CDR3 nucleotides: TGTGCCAGCAGTGAGACGGGACTCAACACCGGGGAGCTGTTTTTT.

This rearrangement joins TRBV5-1 to TRBJ1-1; 8 bases align to TRBD1. Looked up from germline, CDR1 is SGHRS and CDR2 is YFSETQ. This CDR3 comprises 18 residues. The V segment lost 6 bases and the J segment 0 bases; nucleotides outside the gene matches: 16. DNA of the CDR3: TGCGCCAGCACCGGCTTCGCTTCGACAGGGGCTATGAACACTGAAGCTTTCTTT. Its translation is CASTGFASTGAMNTEAFF.

The chain joins TRBV19 to TRBJ2-7; TRBD2 matches 7 bases. V was pared by 10 bases and J by 3 bases, with 9 bases of the junction left unmatched. The CDR3 has 13 amino acids. Germline values: CDR1 LNHDA, CDR2 SQIVND (reference sequence). The CDR3 spells CATRLAVDYEQYF. Written as DNA, the CDR3 is TGTGCCACTAGACTAGCCGTGGACTACGAGCAGTACTTC.

The chain uses TRBV5-6 and TRBJ2-4; 11 bases match TRBD2. The germline gives CDR1 SGHDT, CDR2 YYEEEE. The CDR3 is 13 amino acids. Losses at the gene ends were 1 base for V and 12 bases for J; bases not matched to a gene: 3. The CDR3 sequence is CASSLSSGGPQYF. Written as DNA, the CDR3 is TGTGCCAGCAGCTTGTCTAGCGGGGGGCCTCAGTACTTC.

This chain links TRBV11-2 with TRBJ1-5; D unclear. V lost 3 bases to trimming and J lost 4 bases, with 7 bases between them. Germline assignment: CDR1 SGHAT and CDR2 FQNNGV. The CDR3 loop spans 13 amino acids. As DNA, the CDR3 is TGTGCCAGCAGCTTGAGCTTGAATCAGCCCCAGCATTTT. This sequence encodes CASSLSLNQPQHF.

The DNA of the CDR3 is TGCGCCAGCAGCTTGGAGGCAAGGGGACAGAACAACGAGCAGTACTTC. Its protein product is CASSLEARGQNNEQYF. The chain employs TRBV5-1 and TRBJ2-7, with 7 positions matching TRBD1. Unmatched junction bases numbered 11, after V lost 0 bases and J lost 5 bases. CDR1 and CDR2 (germline): SGHRS, YFSETQ. The CDR3 is 16 amino acids.